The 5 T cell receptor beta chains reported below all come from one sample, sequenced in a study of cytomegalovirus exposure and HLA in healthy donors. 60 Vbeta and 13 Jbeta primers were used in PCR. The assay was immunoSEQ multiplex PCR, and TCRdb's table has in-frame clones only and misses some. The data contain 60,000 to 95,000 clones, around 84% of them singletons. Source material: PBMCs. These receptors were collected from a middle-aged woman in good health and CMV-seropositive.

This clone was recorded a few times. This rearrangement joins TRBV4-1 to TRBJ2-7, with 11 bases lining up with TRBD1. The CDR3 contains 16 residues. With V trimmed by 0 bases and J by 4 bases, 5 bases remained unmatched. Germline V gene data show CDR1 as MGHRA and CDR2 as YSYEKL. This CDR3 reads CASSQERTGGRYEQYF. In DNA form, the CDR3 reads TGCGCCAGCAGCCAAGAGCGGACAGGGGGCCGGTACGAGCAGTACTTC.

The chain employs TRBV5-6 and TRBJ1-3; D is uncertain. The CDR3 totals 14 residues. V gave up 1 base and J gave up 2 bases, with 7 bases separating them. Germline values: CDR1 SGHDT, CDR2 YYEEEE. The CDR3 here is CASSLQSAGNTIYF. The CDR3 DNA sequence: TGTGCCAGCAGCTTGCAGTCCGCTGGAAACACCATATATTTT.

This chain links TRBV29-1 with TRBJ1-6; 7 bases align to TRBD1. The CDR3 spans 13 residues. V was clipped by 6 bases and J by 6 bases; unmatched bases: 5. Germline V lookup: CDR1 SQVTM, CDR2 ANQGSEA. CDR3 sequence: CSVSPGGNSPLHF. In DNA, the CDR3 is TGCAGCGTCAGCCCAGGGGGTAATTCACCCCTCCACTTT.

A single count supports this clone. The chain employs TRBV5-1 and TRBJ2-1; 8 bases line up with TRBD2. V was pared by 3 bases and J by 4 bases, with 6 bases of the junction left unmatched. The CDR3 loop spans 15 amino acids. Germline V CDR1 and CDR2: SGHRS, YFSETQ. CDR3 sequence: CASSSSGGPYNEQFF. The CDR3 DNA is TGCGCCAGCAGCTCAAGCGGGGGCCCATACAATGAGCAGTTCTTC.

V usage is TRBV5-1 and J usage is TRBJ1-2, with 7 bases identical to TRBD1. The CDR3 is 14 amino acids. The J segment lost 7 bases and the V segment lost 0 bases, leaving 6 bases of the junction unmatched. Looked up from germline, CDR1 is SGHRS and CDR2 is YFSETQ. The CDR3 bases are TGCGCCAGCAGCTTGGATACAGGGGAGAGTGGCTACACCTTC. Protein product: CASSLDTGESGYTF.